This T cell receptor beta chain derives from a study of blood T cell repertoires in COVID-19. Overall study context: Specimens from acute and convalescent COVID-19 originated in the United States, Italy and Spain. PBMCs, B-cell-depleted T cells, or T cells were the source of the cDNA or gDNA that made up the material.

Repertoires were generated with immunoSEQ multiplex PCR, while TCRdb's copy carries only in-frame clones and drops some. The repertoire holds 40,000 or so clones, with 86% as singletons. This sequence originates from a man aged 35-49 years with active COVID-19. Material: peripheral blood.

CDR3 region: CASSSAQGRFSYEQYF. For the CDR3, the DNA is TGTGCCAGCTCCTCAGCCCAGGGGCGGTTTTCCTACGAGCAGTACTTC. This sequence joins TRBV18 and TRBJ2-7, with D possibly TRBD1 on 6 matching bases. Germline V lookup: CDR1 KGHSH, CDR2 LQKENI. The ends were cut back, 6 bases at V and 1 base at J, with 19 bases in the middle. This CDR3 has 16 residues.